These 24 T cell receptor beta chains originate from one sample sequenced in a study of T cell clones after liver transplantation. Using immunoSEQ multiplex PCR, the repertoire was profiled, and TCRdb retains in-frame clones only, with some absent. The sample holds under 85,000 clones; over 70% are singletons and the top ten take about 0.79%. Sequencing used CD4+ T cells from blood, obtained 12 months after liver transplant. The origin of the receptors is a human patient who received a liver transplant. Some T cells may trace back to the graft donor.

The chain joins TRBV5-4 to TRBJ2-2; 7 bases are shared with TRBD2. V gave up 1 base and J gave up 5 bases; unmatched junction bases: 14. This CDR3 spans 18 amino acids. The V gene's germline CDR1 is SGHNT and CDR2 YYREEE (reference sequence). The CDR3 nucleotides read TGTGCCAGCAGCTTGTTCCTTGGGGCTCTCGGGGGGACCGGGGAGCTGTTTTTT. This encodes CASSLFLGALGGTGELFF.

The genes are TRBV7-2 and TRBJ2-5, with D perhaps TRBD2 (6 bases). The V gene lost 0 bases and the J gene lost 6 bases, with 17 bases spanning the gap. Germline V gene data show CDR1 as SGHTA and CDR2 as FQGNSA. The CDR3 is made up of 16 amino acids. The CDR3 loop is CASSLAGGGIEKTQYF. The DNA of the CDR3 is TGTGCCAGCAGCTTAGCGGGGGGAGGAATCGAAAAGACCCAGTACTTC.

The chain couples TRBV29-1 to TRBJ1-1; D remains ambiguous. This CDR3 region has 13 residues. The V and J ends lost 7 bases and 1 base respectively, with 13 bases between them. The germline V gene has CDR1 SQVTM and CDR2 ANQGSEA. In DNA form, the CDR3 reads TGCAGCGACTCGGACGGAGGGAACACTGAAGCTTTCTTT. Its protein product is CSDSDGGNTEAFF.

This clone appeared a single time. V is TRBV5-4 and J is TRBJ2-7, with a weak D call TRBD2 (6 bases). The V end was cut by 4 bases, the J end by 6 bases, with 17 bases between. Germline lookup yields CDR1 SGHNT and CDR2 YYREEE (reference sequence). The CDR3 is 14 residues long. The CDR3: CASSLLRDDGEQYF. CDR3 bases: TGTGCCAGCAGCCTTTTGCGGGATGACGGCGAGCAGTACTTC.

The genes are TRBV5-1 and TRBJ2-5; 9 nucleotides match TRBD2. The ends lost 0 bases at V and 5 bases at J; junction bases unmatched: 5. Germline V gene lookup returns CDR1 SGHRS and CDR2 YFSETQ. The CDR3 consists of 15 residues. DNA for the CDR3: TGCGCCAGCAGCTTGGAGGTAGCGGGAGTCGAGACCCAGTACTTC. Its protein is CASSLEVAGVETQYF.

The chain links TRBV7-3 to TRBJ2-3, with D hard to call. Germline V gene lookup returns CDR1 SGHTA and CDR2 FQGTGA. V was clipped by 2 bases and J by 7 bases, with 13 bases between them. The CDR3 runs to 14 residues. CDR3 coding DNA: TGTGCCAGCAGCTTATCGCGGCGGTCCAATACGCAGTATTTT. It yields the protein CASSLSRRSNTQYF.

The genes are TRBV7-9 and TRBJ2-2, with D uncertain. The CDR3 has 13 amino acids. V was clipped by 3 bases and J by 0 bases, with 2 bases between them. The germline gives CDR1 SEHNR, CDR2 FQNEAQ (reference sequence). In DNA form, the CDR3 reads TGTGCCAGCAGCTTCTCGAACACCGGGGAGCTGTTTTTT. Its protein is CASSFSNTGELFF. Drawing the rest from reference TRBV7-9 and TRBJ2-2, the complete variable domain is DTGVSQNPRHKITKRGQNVTFRCDPISEHNRLYWYRQTLGQGPEFLTYFQNEAQLEKSRLLSDRFSAERPKGSFSTLEIQRTEQGDSAMYLCASSFSNTGELFFGEGSRLTVL.

The gene calls are TRBV7-9 and TRBJ2-1, with unresolved D. Germline assignment: CDR1 SEHNR and CDR2 FQNEAQ (reference sequence). CDR3 length: 17 amino acids. Trimming took off 5 bases at V and 0 bases at J, with 17 bases between the two ends. The CDR3 sequence: CASSPRADLSSYNEQFF. The CDR3 DNA is TGTGCCAGCAGCCCCCGGGCGGACCTGAGCTCCTACAATGAGCAGTTCTTC.

This chain links TRBV27 with TRBJ1-2, with 7 bases aligning to TRBD1. The CDR3 length is 15 residues. Germline V gives CDR1 MNHEY, CDR2 SMNVEV (reference sequence). V gave up 2 bases and J gave up 6 bases; unmatched junction bases: 9. The CDR3 region has the DNA TGTGCCAGCAGTTTACATGGGGGAGGGGGCAATGGCTACACCTTC. Residues: CASSLHGGGGNGYTF.

J is TRBJ2-2 and V is TRBV28; perhaps D is TRBD1 or TRBD2 (5 bases each). The V and J ends lost 5 bases and 0 bases respectively, with 19 bases between them. This CDR3 region has 18 residues. Per germline, CDR1 MDHEN and CDR2 SYDVKM. In DNA form, the CDR3 reads TGTGCCAGCAGTCCTACCGTTTGGGGGAGCTCGAACACCGGGGAGCTGTTTTTT. Its protein product is CASSPTVWGSSNTGELFF.

This sequence joins TRBV9 and TRBJ2-3; TRBD2 aligns across 11 bases. V was pared by 3 bases and J by 5 bases, with 11 bases of the junction left unmatched. Germline values: CDR1 SGDLS, CDR2 YYNGEE. The CDR3 runs to 17 residues. This CDR3 is CASSAVVLAGAIDTQYF. In DNA form, the CDR3 reads TGTGCCAGCAGCGCCGTCGTACTAGCGGGAGCGATAGATACGCAGTATTTT. Filled out from reference TRBV9 and TRBJ2-3, the complete variable domain reads DSGVTQTPKHLITATGQRVTLRCSPRSGDLSVYWYQQSLDQGLQFLIQYYNGEERAKGNILERFSAQQFPDLHSELNLSSLELGDSALYFCASSAVVLAGAIDTQYFGPGTRLTVL.

The rearrangement joins TRBV28 to TRBJ2-7; 11 bases match TRBD2. The CDR3 has 13 amino acids. Germline values: CDR1 MDHEN, CDR2 SYDVKM. Trimming cost V 7 bases and J 3 bases; bases outside gene matches: 2. In nucleotides, the CDR3 is TGTGCCAGCAATAGCGGGAGGGACTACGAGCAGTACTTC. Translating it yields CASNSGRDYEQYF.

This chain uses TRBV19 with TRBJ1-5, with D maybe TRBD1 (5 bases). The V end was cut by 7 bases, the J end by 0 bases, with 13 bases between. Per germline, CDR1 LNHDA and CDR2 SQIVND (reference sequence). The CDR3 is 15 residues long. The DNA for the CDR3 is TGTGCCAGTATACCGGGACTCTATAGCAATCAGCCCCAGCATTTT. Protein: CASIPGLYSNQPQHF.

This chain links TRBV28 with TRBJ2-7; possibly TRBD1 for D (6 bases). Germline V gene sequence: CDR1 MDHEN, CDR2 SYDVKM. This CDR3 contains 12 residues. Trimming removed 4 bases at V and 3 bases at J, with 7 bases between. The CDR3 region has the DNA TGTGCCAGCAGTTGGACAGACTACGAGCAGTACTTC. This encodes CASSWTDYEQYF.

The V call is TRBV12-5, the J call TRBJ2-1; D may be TRBD2 (5 bases). From germline, CDR1 is LGHNT and CDR2 FRNRAP. Between the trimmed V and J ends, which lost 3 bases and 2 bases, there was a span of 11 bases. This CDR3 contains 15 residues. CDR3 bases: TGTGCTAGTGGTTTTGGAGGAACCACCTACAATGAGCAGTTCTTC. This encodes CASGFGGTTYNEQFF.

The chain uses TRBV6-5 and TRBJ2-1; the D gene is possibly TRBD1 (6 bases). Germline CDR1 is MNHEY and CDR2 is SVGAGI. This CDR3 has 13 residues. V lost 6 bases to trimming and J lost 8 bases, with 14 bases between them. CDR3 sequence: CASRPDRIHEQFF. The DNA of the CDR3 is TGTGCCAGCAGACCTGACAGGATCCATGAGCAGTTCTTC.

CDR3 loop: CASSPPRMNTEAFF. Written as DNA, the CDR3 is TGTGCCAGCTCACCACCGCGGATGAACACTGAAGCTTTCTTT. The chain links TRBV18 to TRBJ1-1; D is uncertain. In germline, CDR1 is KGHSH, CDR2 LQKENI. The CDR3 covers 14 residues. V lost 0 bases to trimming and J lost 0 bases, with 5 bases between them.

The chain combines TRBV28 with TRBJ1-1, with D perhaps matching TRBD1 (5 bases). Trimming shortened V by 2 bases and J by 1 base, and 11 bases separated the two germline ends. In germline, CDR1 is MDHEN, CDR2 SYDVKM. The CDR3 has 15 residues. Written as DNA, the CDR3 is TGTGCCAGCAGTTTACGGGGCGGCGGGAACACTGAAGCTTTCTTT. This codes for CASSLRGGGNTEAFF.

The V and J genes are TRBV4-1 and TRBJ1-5, with unresolved D. Trimming pared 0 bases from V and 8 bases from J, leaving 11 bases between. This CDR3 contains 14 residues. The V gene's germline CDR1 is MGHRA and CDR2 YSYEKL. DNA for the CDR3: TGCGCCAGCAGCCAAGATCGCCCCGGGGAGCCCCAGCATTTT. It codes for CASSQDRPGEPQHF.

The chain joins TRBV5-6 to TRBJ2-3; perhaps D is TRBD1 or TRBD2 (5 bases each). The length of the CDR3 is 16 residues. Per germline, CDR1 SGHDT and CDR2 YYEEEE. Trimming pared 3 bases from V and 0 bases from J, leaving 14 bases between. Written as DNA, the CDR3 is TGTGCCAGCAGCTATGGGACGGGGTCTAGCACAGATACGCAGTATTTT. Protein sequence: CASSYGTGSSTDTQYF.

Here the CDR3 DNA reads TGCGCCAGCAGCAAAACTAGCGGGAGAACAGATACGCAGTATTTT. Encoded protein: CASSKTSGRTDTQYF. The chain employs TRBV5-1 and TRBJ2-3; the match to TRBD2 covers 11 bases. The germline V gene encodes CDR1 SGHRS and CDR2 YFSETQ. The V segment lost 4 bases and the J segment 3 bases; nucleotides outside the gene matches: 4. The CDR3 loop spans 15 amino acids.

The chain couples TRBV10-2 to TRBJ1-5; the D gene is possibly TRBD1 (5 bases). The CDR3 sequence is 13 residues long. Trimming pared 7 bases from V and 7 bases from J, leaving 14 bases between. Germline values: CDR1 WSHSY, CDR2 SAAADI. The CDR3 here is CASTGQLGQPQHF. The CDR3 DNA follows: TGCGCCAGCACCGGACAATTGGGACAGCCCCAGCATTTT.

The chain uses TRBV5-8 and TRBJ2-3; D unclear. CDR1 and CDR2 (germline): SGHTS, YDEGEE. V was trimmed by 3 bases and J by 2 bases, leaving 10 bases between them. This CDR3 comprises 14 residues. The CDR3 region has the DNA TGTGCCAGCAGCTACGGCAGGTCCACAGATACGCAGTATTTT. Translation gives CASSYGRSTDTQYF.

This chain links TRBV9 with TRBJ1-2; weak D call: TRBD1 (6 bases). There are 18 residues in the CDR3. Germline-derived CDR1 and CDR2 are SGDLS and YYNGEE. V was pared by 0 bases and J by 0 bases, with 18 bases between. CDR3 sequence: CASSVGLGAQGANYGYTF. The CDR3 DNA follows: TGTGCCAGCAGCGTAGGATTGGGGGCCCAAGGCGCTAACTATGGCTACACCTTC.